One and the same sample provided the 8 T cell receptor beta chains below, sequenced in a study of OX40 agonist ivuxolimab in advanced cancers. Assay: immunoSEQ multiplex PCR; the TCRdb copy retains only in-frame clones and omits some. The sample records roughly 68,000 clones, about 88% being singletons. Sequencing used CD4+ or CD8+ T cells sorted from blood, obtained in a trial of the OX40 agonist ivuxolimab. These receptors all come from an adult with an advanced solid tumor such as melanoma, head and neck, liver or kidney cancer.

On this clone: A junction boundary mismatches the germline segment, possibly from a read error. The rearrangement uses TRBV4-1 and TRBJ2-1; 14 bases line up with TRBD2. Germline CDR1 is MGHRA and CDR2 is YSYEKL. CDR3 length equals 17 residues. CDR3 region: CAGSPWTSGRSYNEQFF. In DNA form, the CDR3 reads TGCGCCGGCAGCCCATGGACTAGCGGGAGGAGCTACAATGAGCAGTTCTTC.

The chain has TRBV11-2 and TRBJ2-3, with TRBD1 matching over 8 bases. Germline CDR1 and CDR2: SGHAT and FQNNGV. The V and J ends lost 5 bases and 4 bases, in that order; junction bases with no gene match: 5. This CDR3 spans 14 amino acids. CDR3: CASSRQGLSDTQYF. In DNA form, the CDR3 reads TGTGCCAGCAGCCGACAGGGGCTGTCAGATACGCAGTATTTT.

The chain uses TRBV7-3 and TRBJ1-1; D unresolved. Germline-derived CDR1 and CDR2 are SGHTA and FQGTGA. The CDR3 sequence is 15 residues long. Trimming took off 1 base at V and 1 base at J, with 10 bases between the two ends. The CDR3 DNA reads TGTGCCAGCAGCTTAATTGGGCCAGGGAACACTGAAGCTTTCTTT. It translates to CASSLIGPGNTEAFF.

This clone was picked up a small number of times. V gene TRBV4-2 combines with J gene TRBJ2-7; no firm D call. Germline CDR1 and CDR2: LGHNA and YNFKEQ. V dropped 2 bases and J dropped 1 base, with 9 bases sitting between them. CDR3 length equals 14 residues. The CDR3 here is CASSQQDPSYEQYF. The CDR3 DNA follows: TGTGCCAGCAGCCAACAGGATCCATCCTACGAGCAGTACTTC.

This sequence joins TRBV27 and TRBJ1-2; 11 nucleotides match TRBD1. The CDR3 is made up of 14 amino acids. V trimming: 5 bases; J trimming: 8 bases; junction bases outside the gene matches: 7. CDR1 and CDR2 from the germline V gene are MNHEY and SMNVEV (reference sequence). CDR3 loop: CASSQQGTGGGYTF. The CDR3 DNA follows: TGTGCCAGCAGTCAACAAGGGACAGGGGGAGGCTACACCTTC.

The gene calls are TRBV4-1 and TRBJ2-1; D is possibly TRBD1 (6 bases). Trimming left V 1 base short and J 6 bases short, with 13 bases between. Germline CDR1 reads MGHRA; CDR2 reads YSYEKL. The CDR3 loop spans 15 amino acids. CDR3 sequence reads: CASSQGPGEGNEQFF. The CDR3 DNA reads TGCGCCAGCAGCCAAGGTCCAGGGGAAGGCAATGAGCAGTTCTTC.

This chain joins TRBV7-2 and TRBJ2-3; 8 bases are shared with TRBD1. Germline loops: CDR1 SGHTA, CDR2 FQGNSA. The CDR3 runs to 15 residues. Trimming took 7 bases from V and 5 from J; bases not matched to a gene: 11. In nucleotides, the CDR3 is TGTGCCAGCACCGGACAGGGACGGGTGGTAGATACGCAGTATTTT. Encoded protein: CASTGQGRVVDTQYF.

The chain has TRBV6-6 and TRBJ1-2; D unclear. V was clipped by 5 bases and J by 5 bases, with 9 bases between them. This CDR3 has 12 residues. Germline assignment: CDR1 MNHNY and CDR2 SVGAGI (reference sequence). Here the CDR3 reads CASSMTAYGYTF. CDR3 DNA: TGTGCCAGCAGTATGACGGCGTATGGCTACACCTTC.